The clone carrying this TCR beta chain has a handful of counts. The antigen remains unidentified. These data originate in a study of blood T cells in healthy people across ages. Then a second PCR, running roughly 7 to 11 cycles, was carried out with a sample-barcoded 5' primer and a J-beta primer mix. Via MiXCR, TCRdb re-called the 5' RACE reads, giving one row per CDR3 protein. The profile covers approximately 800,000 distinct CDR3 sequences, with 55% to 65% appearing a single time and about 30% taken by the ten largest. Trimming took off 5 bases at V and 1 base at J, with 12 bases between the two ends. This CDR3 region has 15 residues. Study observations and caveats: Estimated diversity, derived from one million T cells, was regarded as an underestimate. The long-lived group displayed more naive CD4+ cells, plus higher diversity, than the aged donors did.

This chain joins TRBV12-3 or TRBV12-4 and TRBJ2-4; possible D gene TRBD2, 5 bases. Sample: blood. The receptor was derived from a man aged 25-45 years in good health. CDR3 in DNA: TGTGCCAGCAGTCCGGACTCCGTGGCCAAAAACATTCAGTACTTC. It is translated as CASSPDSVAKNIQYF.